Listed below are T cell receptor beta chains from one sample, sequenced in a study of blood T cell repertoires in COVID-19. Profiled with immunoSEQ multiplex PCR; TCRdb holds only in-frame clones, not every one. The repertoire holds 200,000 to 300,000 clones, with around 88% as singletons. The specimen was peripheral blood. The source is a young man with active or convalescent COVID-19. CDR3s include the opening cysteine and the closing phenylalanine or tryptophan. D genes are given only for firm matches. Some rows have no size entry. The others give once, few or many, or a class for an expanded clone.

d_gene: TRBD1; v_gene: TRBV18; j_gene: TRBJ1-5; abundance: NA; CDR3nt: TGTGCCAGCTCACCAGTAGCACAGGGGAATCAGCCCCAGCATTTT; CDR3aa: CASSPVAQGNQPQHF
d_gene: TRBD1; v_gene: TRBV20-1; j_gene: TRBJ2-7; abundance: once; CDR3nt: TGCAGTGCTAGTTATCTGCGGGACAGGGGAATGTACGAGCAGTACTTC; CDR3aa: CSASYLRDRGMYEQYF
d_gene: TRBD2; v_gene: TRBV6-1; j_gene: TRBJ2-5; abundance: few; CDR3nt: TGTGCCAGCAGTGAACCCCTGGTGTTGAGAGCGGGGGGGGCCCAAGAGACCCAGTACTTC; CDR3aa: CASSEPLVLRAGGAQETQYF
d_gene: NA; v_gene: TRBV11-2; j_gene: TRBJ2-7; abundance: NA; CDR3nt: TGTGCCAGCAGCTTACGGGGGGCCCCCGGGTACTTC; CDR3aa: CASSLRGAPGYF
d_gene: TRBD2; v_gene: TRBV3-1/TRBV3-2; j_gene: TRBJ2-2; abundance: NA; CDR3nt: TGTGCCAGCAGCCTCCCGAAGGGACTAGCGGGCCACACCGGGGAGCTGTTTTTT; CDR3aa: CASSLPKGLAGHTGELFF
d_gene: NA; v_gene: TRBV6-2/TRBV6-3; j_gene: TRBJ2-7; abundance: NA; CDR3nt: TGTGCCAGCAGTTACGAGGCATACGAGCAGTACTTC; CDR3aa: CASSYEAYEQYF
d_gene: TRBD1; v_gene: TRBV6-5; j_gene: TRBJ2-7; abundance: NA; CDR3nt: TGTGCCAGCGCTCAGGGGGCAGGCTACGAGCAGTACTTC; CDR3aa: CASAQGAGYEQYF
d_gene: NA; v_gene: TRBV6-5; j_gene: TRBJ1-4; abundance: NA; CDR3nt: TGTGCCAGCAGTCCCCAGGGAATGGGTAATGAAAAACTGTTTTTT; CDR3aa: CASSPQGMGNEKLFF
d_gene: NA; v_gene: TRBV2; j_gene: TRBJ1-1; abundance: NA; CDR3nt: TGTGCCAGCAGTGTACAGGCGGGGCACACTGAAGCTTTCTTT; CDR3aa: CASSVQAGHTEAFF
d_gene: NA; v_gene: TRBV29-1; j_gene: TRBJ1-4; abundance: few; CDR3nt: TGCAGCGTTGACATCCCGGGACTTGGGGAACTGTTTTTT; CDR3aa: CSVDIPGLGELFF
d_gene: TRBD1; v_gene: TRBV6-1; j_gene: TRBJ1-6; abundance: NA; CDR3nt: TGTGCCAGCAGTGTCCGGGACAGACCTTCCAATTCACCCCTCCACTTT; CDR3aa: CASSVRDRPSNSPLHF
d_gene: TRBD2; v_gene: TRBV3-1/TRBV3-2; j_gene: TRBJ2-2; abundance: once; CDR3nt: TGTGCCAGCAGCCGCCTAGCGGGGGGGCTGGGCACCGGGGAGCTGTTTTTT; CDR3aa: CASSRLAGGLGTGELFF
d_gene: NA; v_gene: TRBV3-1/TRBV3-2; j_gene: TRBJ1-4; abundance: NA; CDR3nt: TGTGCCAGCAGCCAAGATAAAGTCCAGGATAATGAAAAACTGTTTTTT; CDR3aa: CASSQDKVQDNEKLFF
d_gene: TRBD1; v_gene: TRBV15; j_gene: TRBJ1-5; abundance: NA; CDR3nt: TGTGCCACCAGCAGCAGCCGGGACAGGAATTTCAATCAGCCCCAGCATTTT; CDR3aa: CATSSSRDRNFNQPQHF
d_gene: NA; v_gene: TRBV6-5; j_gene: TRBJ2-3; abundance: NA; CDR3nt: TGTGCCAGCAACATCCAGGGGGGTACAGATACGCAGTATTTT; CDR3aa: CASNIQGGTDTQYF
d_gene: NA; v_gene: TRBV30; j_gene: TRBJ2-5; abundance: NA; CDR3nt: TGTGCCTGGAGCCGGACAGTGTGGATGGAGACCCAGTACTTC; CDR3aa: CAWSRTVWMETQYF
d_gene: NA; v_gene: TRBV21-1; j_gene: TRBJ2-1; abundance: NA; CDR3nt: TGTGCCAGCCGTTGTTTCTTGGGACAGGGGCCAAGACGCTCCTACAATGAGCAGTTCTTC; CDR3aa: CASRCFLGQGPRRSYNEQFF
d_gene: NA; v_gene: TRBV5-4; j_gene: TRBJ2-5; abundance: NA; CDR3nt: TGTGCCAGCAGCACCGCGGGGCAAGAGACCCAGTACTTC; CDR3aa: CASSTAGQETQYF
d_gene: NA; v_gene: TRBV30; j_gene: TRBJ2-3; abundance: NA; CDR3nt: TGTGCCTGGAGTGGGTCCCGACAGTTTCCTAGCACAGATACGCAGTATTTT; CDR3aa: CAWSGSRQFPSTDTQYF
d_gene: TRBD2; v_gene: TRBV29-1; j_gene: TRBJ2-7; abundance: NA; CDR3nt: TGCAGCGTTGACAAAACCCGCACGGGGACTAGCGGGCTGCGGGGGCAGTACTTC; CDR3aa: CSVDKTRTGTSGLRGQYF
d_gene: NA; v_gene: TRBV6-6; j_gene: TRBJ1-5; abundance: NA; CDR3nt: TGTGCCAGCAGTCGCGGAGGTCAGCCCCAGCATTTT; CDR3aa: CASSRGGQPQHF
d_gene: NA; v_gene: TRBV5-1; j_gene: TRBJ1-4; abundance: NA; CDR3nt: TGCGCCAGCAGCTTCGCAACTAATGAAAAACTGTTTTTT; CDR3aa: CASSFATNEKLFF
d_gene: TRBD2; v_gene: TRBV5-1; j_gene: TRBJ2-3; abundance: NA; CDR3nt: TGCGCCAGTAAGGGAGCGGGGCACGCTGCAGATACGCAGTATTTT; CDR3aa: CASKGAGHAADTQYF
d_gene: TRBD1; v_gene: TRBV7-9; j_gene: TRBJ1-1; abundance: NA; CDR3nt: TGTGCCAGCAGCTTAGGGACAGGGGGCGGGACGGCTTTCTTT; CDR3aa: CASSLGTGGGTAFF
d_gene: TRBD1; v_gene: TRBV19; j_gene: TRBJ1-1; abundance: few; CDR3nt: TGTGCCAGTAGTCTCGACAGGGAGGCGGCTGAAGCTTTCTTT; CDR3aa: CASSLDREAAEAFF
d_gene: NA; v_gene: TRBV6-5; j_gene: TRBJ1-2; abundance: NA; CDR3nt: TGTGCCAGCAGTTCACCGCTACCGACAGATTATGGCTACACCTTC; CDR3aa: CASSSPLPTDYGYTF
d_gene: NA; v_gene: TRBV29-1; j_gene: TRBJ2-1; abundance: NA; CDR3nt: TGCAGCGTTACTAGCACCAGGTACGGTAATGAGCAGTTCTTC; CDR3aa: CSVTSTRYGNEQFF
d_gene: TRBD1; v_gene: TRBV4-1; j_gene: TRBJ2-3; abundance: NA; CDR3nt: TGCGCCAGCACCCAAGTTTACAGGGGTTTCACAGATACGCAGTATTTT; CDR3aa: CASTQVYRGFTDTQYF
d_gene: NA; v_gene: TRBV10-3; j_gene: TRBJ1-5; abundance: few; CDR3nt: TGTGCCACCAGTACCCTCGAGAGTCAGCCCCAGCATTTT; CDR3aa: CATSTLESQPQHF
d_gene: NA; v_gene: TRBV5-6; j_gene: TRBJ1-2; abundance: NA; CDR3nt: TGTGCCAGCAGCTTGCGAGGGTTTAATGGCTACACCTTC; CDR3aa: CASSLRGFNGYTF
d_gene: TRBD2; v_gene: TRBV4-1; j_gene: TRBJ2-1; abundance: NA; CDR3nt: TGCGCCAGCAGCCCGAGCCGGACTAGCAGGTACAATGAGCAGTTCTTC; CDR3aa: CASSPSRTSRYNEQFF
d_gene: NA; v_gene: TRBV3-1/TRBV3-2; j_gene: TRBJ2-5; abundance: NA; CDR3nt: TGTGCCAGCAGCCAAGATTTGGGGGTCGGGGGGACCCAGTACTTC; CDR3aa: CASSQDLGVGGTQYF
d_gene: NA; v_gene: TRBV13; j_gene: TRBJ1-4; abundance: NA; CDR3nt: TGTGCCAGCAGCTTATATGGGGGAGGGGATGAAAAACTGTTTTTT; CDR3aa: CASSLYGGGDEKLFF
d_gene: TRBD2; v_gene: TRBV5-1; j_gene: TRBJ2-5; abundance: NA; CDR3nt: TGCGCCAGTTCTAGCGGGGGGGCTGTCGGTTTGGAGACCCAGTACTTC; CDR3aa: CASSSGGAVGLETQYF
d_gene: NA; v_gene: TRBV7-6; j_gene: TRBJ2-2; abundance: NA; CDR3nt: TGTGCCAGCAGCTTATTGGAGAGGGAGCTGTTTTTT; CDR3aa: CASSLLERELFF
d_gene: NA; v_gene: TRBV10-3; j_gene: TRBJ2-4; abundance: NA; CDR3nt: TGTGCCATCAGTGACCCATTAGCCAAAAACATTCAGTACTTC; CDR3aa: CAISDPLAKNIQYF
d_gene: TRBD1; v_gene: TRBV4-1; j_gene: TRBJ2-7; abundance: NA; CDR3nt: TGCGCCAGCAGCCAGATCCCGGGACAGGCCTACGAGCAGTACTTC; CDR3aa: CASSQIPGQAYEQYF
d_gene: TRBD2; v_gene: TRBV6-6; j_gene: TRBJ2-7; abundance: NA; CDR3nt: TGTGCCAGCACCCAACCCACTAGCGGGGGCCCGTACGAGCAGTACTTC; CDR3aa: CASTQPTSGGPYEQYF
d_gene: TRBD1; v_gene: TRBV7-9; j_gene: TRBJ1-6; abundance: NA; CDR3nt: TGTGCCAGCAGCTTAGGACAGGGCTTTTATAATTCACCCCTCCACTTT; CDR3aa: CASSLGQGFYNSPLHF
d_gene: NA; v_gene: TRBV18; j_gene: TRBJ2-7; abundance: NA; CDR3nt: TGTGCCAGCTCACCACAGGGGAACACCTACGAGCAGTACTTC; CDR3aa: CASSPQGNTYEQYF
d_gene: TRBD2; v_gene: TRBV11-2; j_gene: TRBJ2-3; abundance: once; CDR3nt: TGTGCCAGCAGCTTAGAGCTGGGCGGGGGTACAGATACGCAGTATTTT; CDR3aa: CASSLELGGGTDTQYF
d_gene: NA; v_gene: TRBV5-1; j_gene: TRBJ1-1; abundance: NA; CDR3nt: TGCGCCAGCAGCTTGGCCAGAATGAACACTGAAGCTTTCTTT; CDR3aa: CASSLARMNTEAFF
d_gene: NA; v_gene: TRBV19; j_gene: TRBJ2-7; abundance: NA; CDR3nt: NA; CDR3aa: CASTSEGVQYF
d_gene: TRBD1; v_gene: TRBV5-1; j_gene: TRBJ2-3; abundance: NA; CDR3nt: TGCGCCAGCAGCATAGGACAGGGGGGAACAGATACGCAGTATTTT; CDR3aa: CASSIGQGGTDTQYF
d_gene: TRBD1; v_gene: TRBV9; j_gene: TRBJ1-2; abundance: NA; CDR3nt: TGTGCCAGCAGCGTAACAGGGGACCACTATGGCTACACCTTC; CDR3aa: CASSVTGDHYGYTF